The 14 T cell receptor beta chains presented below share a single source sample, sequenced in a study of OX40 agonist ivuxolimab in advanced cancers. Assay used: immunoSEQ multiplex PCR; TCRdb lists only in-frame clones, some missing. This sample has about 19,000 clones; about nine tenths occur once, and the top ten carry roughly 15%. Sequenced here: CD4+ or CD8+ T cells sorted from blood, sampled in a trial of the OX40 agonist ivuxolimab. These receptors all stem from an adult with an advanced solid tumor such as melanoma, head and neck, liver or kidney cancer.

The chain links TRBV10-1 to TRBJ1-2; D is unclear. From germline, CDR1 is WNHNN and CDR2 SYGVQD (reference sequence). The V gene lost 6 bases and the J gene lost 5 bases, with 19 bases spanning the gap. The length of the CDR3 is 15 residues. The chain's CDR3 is CASRRDARLVYGYTF. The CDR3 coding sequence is TGCGCCAGCAGGCGTGACGCCAGACTGGTGTATGGCTACACCTTC.

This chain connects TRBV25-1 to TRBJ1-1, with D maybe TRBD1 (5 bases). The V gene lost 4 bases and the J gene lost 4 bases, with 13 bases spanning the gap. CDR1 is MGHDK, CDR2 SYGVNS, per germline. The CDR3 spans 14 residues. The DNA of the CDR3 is TGTGCCAGCAGTGCCGGGACCCGGGGCACTGAAGCTTTCTTT. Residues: CASSAGTRGTEAFF.

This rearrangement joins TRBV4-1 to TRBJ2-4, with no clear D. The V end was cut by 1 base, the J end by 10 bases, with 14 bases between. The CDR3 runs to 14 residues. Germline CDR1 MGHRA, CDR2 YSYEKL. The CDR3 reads CASSQVEGKGIQYF. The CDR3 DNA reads TGCGCCAGCAGCCAAGTCGAAGGGAAGGGAATTCAGTACTTC.

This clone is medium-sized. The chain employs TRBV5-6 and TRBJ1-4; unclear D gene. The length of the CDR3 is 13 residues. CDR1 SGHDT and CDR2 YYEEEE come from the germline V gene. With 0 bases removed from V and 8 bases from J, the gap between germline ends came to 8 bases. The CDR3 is CASSLVQEEKLFF. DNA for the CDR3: TGTGCCAGCAGCTTGGTGCAGGAAGAAAAACTGTTTTTT.

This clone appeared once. The CDR3 reads CASTSRGLASTLHF. DNA of the CDR3: TGTGCCAGCACCTCCAGGGGATTGGCCTCTACCCTCCACTTT. V gene TRBV27 combines with J gene TRBJ1-6; a weak D match, TRBD1 (6 bases). Germline CDR1 is MNHEY and CDR2 is SMNVEV (reference sequence). V was pared by 7 bases and J by 14 bases, with 21 bases between. The CDR3 sequence is 14 residues long.

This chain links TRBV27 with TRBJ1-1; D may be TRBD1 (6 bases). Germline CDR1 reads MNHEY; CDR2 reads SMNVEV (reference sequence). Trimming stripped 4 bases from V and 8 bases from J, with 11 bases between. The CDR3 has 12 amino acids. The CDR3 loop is CASSYLGQEAFF. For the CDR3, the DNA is TGTGCCAGCAGTTACCTCGGACAGGAAGCTTTCTTT.

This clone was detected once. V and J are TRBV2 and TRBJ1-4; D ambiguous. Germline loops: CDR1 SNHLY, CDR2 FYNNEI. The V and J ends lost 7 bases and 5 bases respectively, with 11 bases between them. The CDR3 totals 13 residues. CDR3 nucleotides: TGTGCCAGCATAGCAGGAAAGAATGAAAAACTGTTTTTT. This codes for CASIAGKNEKLFF.

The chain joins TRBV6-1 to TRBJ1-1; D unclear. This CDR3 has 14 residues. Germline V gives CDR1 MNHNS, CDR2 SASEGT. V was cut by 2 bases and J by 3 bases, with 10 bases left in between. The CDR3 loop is CASSEITGDTEAFF. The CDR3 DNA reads TGTGCCAGCAGTGAAATCACGGGAGACACTGAAGCTTTCTTT.

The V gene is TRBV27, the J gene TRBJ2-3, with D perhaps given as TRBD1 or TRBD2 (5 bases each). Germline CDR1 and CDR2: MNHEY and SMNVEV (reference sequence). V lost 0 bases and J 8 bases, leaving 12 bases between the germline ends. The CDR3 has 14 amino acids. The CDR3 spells CASSLSWGLGTQYF. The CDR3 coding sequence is TGTGCCAGCAGTTTATCGTGGGGGTTAGGTACGCAGTATTTT.

The CDR3 loop is CSAYEPAGANYGYTF. Here the CDR3 DNA reads TGCAGCGCGTATGAACCGGCAGGAGCTAACTATGGCTACACCTTC. V usage is TRBV29-1 and J usage is TRBJ1-2, with unresolved D. The germline V gene encodes CDR1 SQVTM and CDR2 ANQGSEA. V was pared by 7 bases and J by 0 bases, with 18 bases between. The CDR3 is 15 residues long.

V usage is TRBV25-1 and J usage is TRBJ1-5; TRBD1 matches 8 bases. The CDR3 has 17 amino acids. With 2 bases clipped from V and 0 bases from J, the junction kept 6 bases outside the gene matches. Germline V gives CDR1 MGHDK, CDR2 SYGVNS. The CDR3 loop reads CASSEKEQGGSNQPQHF. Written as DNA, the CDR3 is TGTGCCAGCAGTGAAAAAGAACAGGGGGGTAGCAATCAGCCCCAGCATTTT.

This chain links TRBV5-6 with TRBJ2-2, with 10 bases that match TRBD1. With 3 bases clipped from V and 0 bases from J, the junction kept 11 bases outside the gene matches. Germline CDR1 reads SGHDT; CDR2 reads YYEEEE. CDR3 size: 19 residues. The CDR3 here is CASSWVVGTGDSNTGELFF. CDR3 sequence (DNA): TGTGCCAGCAGCTGGGTCGTTGGGACAGGGGATTCGAACACCGGGGAGCTGTTTTTT.

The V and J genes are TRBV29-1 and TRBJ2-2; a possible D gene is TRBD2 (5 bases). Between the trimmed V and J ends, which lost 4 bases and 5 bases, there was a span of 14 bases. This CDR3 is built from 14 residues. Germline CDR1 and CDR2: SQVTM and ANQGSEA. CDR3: CSVVAESGTGELFF. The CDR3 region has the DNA TGCAGCGTTGTGGCAGAATCGGGGACCGGGGAGCTGTTTTTT.

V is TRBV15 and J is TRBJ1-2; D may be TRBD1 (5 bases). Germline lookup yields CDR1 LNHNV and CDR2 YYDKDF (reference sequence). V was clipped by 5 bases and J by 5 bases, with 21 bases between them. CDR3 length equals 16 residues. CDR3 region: CATSEIGTVHLYGYTF. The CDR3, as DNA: TGTGCCACCAGCGAGATCGGGACCGTGCATTTATATGGCTACACCTTC.